Included here is one T cell receptor (beta chain) sequence, with context. Its specificity is unknown. It was CD45RO-negative cells, positively selected for CCR7, that made up naive CD8 cells, with terminally differentiated effector memory CD45RA+ cells excluded. Donation came from healthy HIV-negative adults that had no recent acute infections or vaccinations. The sample belongs to a study of shared clonotypes between healthy human individuals. Germline V gene lookup returns CDR1 MGHDK and CDR2 SYGVNS. The CDR3 spans 13 residues. Trimming took off 1 base at V and 4 bases at J, with 6 bases between the two ends. Deep level was the assay's run setting. Sequencing was performed with immunoSEQ multiplex PCR; in TCRdb, only in-frame clones are kept and a portion is missing. The sample consists of about 870,000 clones, 90% to 95% of them appearing once. Regarding the study as a whole: Generally, naive subsets came out with larger estimated richness than memory subsets.

The V call is TRBV25-1, the J call TRBJ2-3; D is unclear. The source material was naive CD8+ T cells sorted from blood. The sequence came from a man aged 30 to 39 in good health. The CDR3 nucleotides read TGTGCCAGCAGTGAATTGGGCCCAGATACGCAGTATTTT. This sequence encodes CASSELGPDTQYF.